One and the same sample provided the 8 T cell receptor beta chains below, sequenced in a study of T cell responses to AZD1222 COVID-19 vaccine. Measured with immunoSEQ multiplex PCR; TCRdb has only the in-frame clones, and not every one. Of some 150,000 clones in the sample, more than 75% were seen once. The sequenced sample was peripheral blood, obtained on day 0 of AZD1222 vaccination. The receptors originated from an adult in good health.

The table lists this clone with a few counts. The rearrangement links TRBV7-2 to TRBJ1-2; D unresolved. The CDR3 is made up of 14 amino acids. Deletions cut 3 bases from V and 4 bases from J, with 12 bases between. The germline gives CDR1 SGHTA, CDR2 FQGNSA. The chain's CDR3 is CASSLMNRRYGYTF. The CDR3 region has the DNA TGTGCCAGCAGCTTGATGAATCGGCGCTATGGCTACACCTTC.

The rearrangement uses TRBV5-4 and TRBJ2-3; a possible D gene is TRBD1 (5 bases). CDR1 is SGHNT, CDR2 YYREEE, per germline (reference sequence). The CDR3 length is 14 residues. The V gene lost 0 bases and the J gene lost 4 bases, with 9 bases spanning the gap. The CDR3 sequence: CASSLGGDSDTQYF. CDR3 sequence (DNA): TGTGCCAGCAGCTTGGGGGGCGATTCAGATACGCAGTATTTT.

CDR3 sequence reads: CASSDPGQGRGYEQYF. In DNA, the CDR3 is TGTGCCAGCAGCGATCCGGGACAGGGTAGAGGCTACGAGCAGTACTTC. This chain uses TRBV7-2 with TRBJ2-7; 9 bases are shared with TRBD1. Germline CDR1 is SGHTA and CDR2 is FQGNSA. J was trimmed by 3 bases and V by 5 bases; bases with no gene match: 11. The length of the CDR3 is 16 residues.

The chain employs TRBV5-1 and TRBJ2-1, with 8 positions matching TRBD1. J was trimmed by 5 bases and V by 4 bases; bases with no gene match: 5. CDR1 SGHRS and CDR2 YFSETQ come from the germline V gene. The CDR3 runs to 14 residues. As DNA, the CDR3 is TGCGCCAGCAGCCCCAGGACAGGGAACAATGAGCAGTTCTTC. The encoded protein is CASSPRTGNNEQFF.

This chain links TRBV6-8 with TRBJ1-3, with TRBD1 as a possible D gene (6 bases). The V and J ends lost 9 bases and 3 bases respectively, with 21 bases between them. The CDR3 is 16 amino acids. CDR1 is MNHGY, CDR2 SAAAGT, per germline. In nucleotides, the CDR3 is TGTGCCAGATTCGGGGGGTCGGGGGCCGTTGGAAACACCATATATTTT. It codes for CARFGGSGAVGNTIYF.

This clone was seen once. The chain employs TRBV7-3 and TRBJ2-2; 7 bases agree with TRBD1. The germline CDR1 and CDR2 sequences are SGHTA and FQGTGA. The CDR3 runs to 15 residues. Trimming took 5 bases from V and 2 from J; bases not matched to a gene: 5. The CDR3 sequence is CASSLDRDNTGELFF. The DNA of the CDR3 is TGTGCCAGCAGCCTTGACAGGGATAACACCGGGGAGCTGTTTTTT.

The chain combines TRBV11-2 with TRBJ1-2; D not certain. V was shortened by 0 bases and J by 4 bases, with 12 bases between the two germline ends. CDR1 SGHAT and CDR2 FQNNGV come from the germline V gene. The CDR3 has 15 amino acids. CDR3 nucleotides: TGTGCCAGCAGCTTAGACCTTGGAACTGGCTATGGCTACACCTTC. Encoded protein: CASSLDLGTGYGYTF.

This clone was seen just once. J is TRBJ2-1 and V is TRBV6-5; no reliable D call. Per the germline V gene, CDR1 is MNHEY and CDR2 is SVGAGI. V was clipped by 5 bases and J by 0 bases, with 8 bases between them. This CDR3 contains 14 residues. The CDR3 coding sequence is TGTGCCAGCAGTAGCGCGGACTCCTACAATGAGCAGTTCTTC. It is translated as CASSSADSYNEQFF.